This T cell receptor beta chain was identified in a study of T cells in Graves' hyperthyroidism and ophthalmopathy. Overall study: Peripheral blood was acquired at first diagnosis, ahead of any therapy whatsoever.

This clonotype was detected a few times. Its antigen is unidentified. In germline, CDR1 is ENHRY, CDR2 SYGVKD. V was clipped by 4 bases and J by 3 bases, with 15 bases between them. This CDR3 spans 16 amino acids. The TCR beta CDR3 regions underwent amplification using RNA transcripts as the source. The HTBI set primed first-round TCR CDR3 RT-PCR. MiXCR was run by TCRdb on the multiplex PCR reads, yielding one entry per CDR3 protein. The sample holds 410,000 or so distinct CDR3 sequences, roughly 15% seen once. Study-level results: A median around 6.4 months before onset, the model predicted ophthalmopathy.

This clonotype was sampled from a man younger than 35 with Graves' ophthalmopathy. Sequences were obtained from blood. The J gene is TRBJ1-4, the V gene TRBV10-3; TRBD1 is a possible D gene (5 bases). Here the CDR3 DNA reads TGTGCCATCAGTGGGGCCCCAGGGAAAGCTAATGAAAAACTGTTTTTT. It translates to CAISGAPGKANEKLFF.